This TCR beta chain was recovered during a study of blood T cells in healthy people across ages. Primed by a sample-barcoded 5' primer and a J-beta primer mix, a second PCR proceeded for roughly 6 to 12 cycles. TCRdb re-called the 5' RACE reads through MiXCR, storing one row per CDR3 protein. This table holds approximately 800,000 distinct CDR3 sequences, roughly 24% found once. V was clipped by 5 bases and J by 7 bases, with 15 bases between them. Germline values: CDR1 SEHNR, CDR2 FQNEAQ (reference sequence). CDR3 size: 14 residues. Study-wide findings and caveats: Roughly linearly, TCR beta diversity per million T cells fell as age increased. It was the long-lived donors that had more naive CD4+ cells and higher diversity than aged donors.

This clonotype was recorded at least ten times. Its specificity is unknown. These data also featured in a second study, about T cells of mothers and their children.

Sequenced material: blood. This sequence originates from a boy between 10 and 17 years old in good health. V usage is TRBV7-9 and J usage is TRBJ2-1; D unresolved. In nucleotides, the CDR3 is TGTGCCAGCAGCCCCGGGTACCGCTTAAATGAGCAGTTCTTC. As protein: CASSPGYRLNEQFF.